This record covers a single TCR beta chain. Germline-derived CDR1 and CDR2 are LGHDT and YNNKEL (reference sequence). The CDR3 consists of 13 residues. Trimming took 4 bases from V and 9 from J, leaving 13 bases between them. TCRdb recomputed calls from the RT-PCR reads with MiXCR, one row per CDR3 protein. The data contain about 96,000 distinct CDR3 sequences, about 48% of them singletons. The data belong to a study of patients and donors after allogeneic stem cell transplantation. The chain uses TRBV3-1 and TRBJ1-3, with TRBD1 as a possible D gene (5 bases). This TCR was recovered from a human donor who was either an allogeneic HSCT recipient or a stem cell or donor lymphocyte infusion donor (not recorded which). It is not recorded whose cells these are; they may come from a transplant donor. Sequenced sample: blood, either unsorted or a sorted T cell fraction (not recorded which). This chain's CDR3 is CASSPPGGGTIYF. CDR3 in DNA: TGTGCCAGCAGCCCTCCCGGTGGGGGCACCATATATTTT. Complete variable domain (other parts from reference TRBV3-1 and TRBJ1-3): DTAVSQTPKYLVTQMGNDKSIKCEQNLGHDTMYWYKQDSKKFLKIMFSYNNKELIINETVPNRFSPKSPDKAHLNLHINSLELGDSAVYFCASSPPGGGTIYFGEGSWLTVV.